Shown below are 27 T cell receptor beta chains from a single sample sequenced in a study of response to subunit inactivated influenza vaccine. TCRdb itself ran the RT-PCR reads through MiXCR, one entry per CDR3 protein. The repertoire has roughly 540,000 distinct CDR3 sequences, less than 25% of them found once; the top ten carry about 3%. These same data were also listed under a study on T cells expressing NK-cell markers. That study reports: 5'RACE template switching with UMIs generated TCR beta cDNA.

Here the sequenced sample was CD4+ T cells sorted from PBMCs, taken about 11 days after vaccination. The receptors derive from a man in his fifties or sixties who received an inactivated influenza vaccine.

The chain uses TRBV29-1 and TRBJ2-4; 10 bases fit TRBD1. Germline V CDR1 and CDR2: SQVTM, ANQGSEA. CDR3 length equals 12 residues. Trimming took 3 bases from V and 7 from J; bases not matched to a gene: 0. The CDR3 nucleotides are TGCAGCGTTGAGGACAGGGGGAACATTCAGTACTTC. It codes for CSVEDRGNIQYF.

The CDR3 DNA is TGTGCCAGCAGCCCCGGTCCGGACTACTATGGCTACACCTTC. This translates into CASSPGPDYYGYTF. The chain recombines TRBV12-3 or TRBV12-4 with TRBJ1-2; D is unresolved. The CDR3 runs 14 residues. The V gene lost 6 bases and the J gene lost 3 bases, with 14 bases spanning the gap.

The rearrangement uses TRBV5-1 and TRBJ2-7; no clear D. V was clipped by 1 base and J by 3 bases, with 8 bases between them. CDR1 is SGHRS and CDR2 is YFSETQ in the germline V gene. The CDR3 covers 13 residues. The CDR3: CASSLNRYYEQYF. CDR3 nucleotide sequence: TGCGCCAGCAGCTTGAACCGGTACTACGAGCAGTACTTC.

The chain employs TRBV7-3 and TRBJ2-1; D gene unclear. The ends were cut back, 5 bases at V and 9 bases at J, with 14 bases in the middle. The V gene's germline CDR1 is SGHTA and CDR2 FQGTGA. The CDR3 length is 13 residues. The CDR3 coding sequence is TGTGCCAGCAGCCCCTCGCCCGTCGGTGAGCAGTTCTTC. This codes for CASSPSPVGEQFF.

The chain has TRBV6-6 and TRBJ2-7; 7 nucleotides align to TRBD1. The CDR3 totals 13 residues. With 9 bases clipped from V and 4 bases from J, the junction kept 9 bases outside the gene matches. The germline V gene has CDR1 MNHNY and CDR2 SVGAGI (reference sequence). The CDR3 protein is CASTLGQAYEQYF. DNA for the CDR3: TGTGCCAGTACCTTAGGACAGGCGTACGAGCAGTACTTC.

This clonotype was observed a handful of times. This sequence joins TRBV12-5 and TRBJ2-1, with TRBD2 as a possible D gene (6 bases). V gave up 6 bases and J gave up 6 bases, with 15 bases separating them. Looked up from germline, CDR1 is LGHNT and CDR2 is FRNRAP. This CDR3 spans 14 amino acids. The CDR3 loop is CASGTGTLLNEQFF. As DNA, the CDR3 is TGTGCTAGTGGGACCGGGACTCTCCTCAATGAGCAGTTCTTC.

The chain uses TRBV5-5 and TRBJ1-6; D may be TRBD1 (5 bases). The V and J ends lost 5 bases and 9 bases respectively, with 15 bases between them. The CDR3 is 14 amino acids. Germline CDR1 and CDR2: SGHKS and YYEKEE (reference sequence). The CDR3 coding sequence is TGTGCCAGCAGTCCGCGTGAGGGGCCTTCACCCCTCCACTTT. This codes for CASSPREGPSPLHF. Combining the CDR3 with reference TRBV5-5 and TRBJ1-6 gives the whole variable domain DAGVTQSPTHLIKTRGQQVTLRCSPISGHKSVSWYQQVLGQGPQFIFQYYEKEERGRGNFPDRFSARQFPNYSSELNVNALLLGDSALYLCASSPREGPSPLHFGNGTRLTVT.

The chain links TRBV7-2 to TRBJ1-4; D is uncertain. V lost 3 bases, J lost 5 bases, and 19 bases lay in between. The CDR3 is 17 amino acids. The germline V gene has CDR1 SGHTA and CDR2 FQGNSA. The CDR3: CASSLWEGYKWNEKLFF. CDR3 nucleotides: TGTGCCAGCAGCTTGTGGGAGGGCTACAAATGGAATGAAAAACTGTTTTTT.

V is TRBV6-1 and J is TRBJ1-1; maybe TRBD1 (6 bases). Per the germline V gene, CDR1 is MNHNS and CDR2 is SASEGT. Trimming shortened V by 6 bases and J by 1 base, and 15 bases separated the two germline ends. The CDR3 has 15 amino acids. CDR3 loop: CASSKDGQQNTEAFF. DNA for the CDR3: TGTGCCAGCAGCAAAGATGGACAGCAGAACACTGAAGCTTTCTTT.

This clonotype was observed a few times. The rearrangement joins TRBV12-3 or TRBV12-4 to TRBJ2-3; no firm D call. The V end was cut by 6 bases, the J end by 3 bases, with 13 bases between. This CDR3 has 14 residues. The CDR3 here is CASSPTPRTDTQYF. The CDR3 DNA reads TGTGCCAGCAGCCCCACCCCACGGACAGATACGCAGTATTTT.

V and J are TRBV5-4 and TRBJ1-1; no reliable D call. CDR1 is SGHNT and CDR2 is YYREEE in the germline V gene (reference sequence). Trimming pared 2 bases from V and 4 bases from J, leaving 9 bases between. The CDR3 runs to 13 residues. The DNA of the CDR3 is TGTGCCAGCAGCTTATGGGGTGGCACTGAAGCTTTCTTT. It is translated as CASSLWGGTEAFF.

The V gene is TRBV10-1, the J gene TRBJ2-3; D not certain. Per germline, CDR1 WNHNN and CDR2 SYGVQD (reference sequence). The CDR3 has 16 amino acids. Trimming took 0 bases from V and 2 from J, leaving 12 bases between them. DNA of the CDR3: TGCGCCAGCAGTGAGTCGAAACTTCTACTCACAGATACGCAGTATTTT. Its protein product is CASSESKLLLTDTQYF.

This clonotype was seen ten or more times. This chain joins TRBV4-1 and TRBJ2-2, with D possibly called TRBD1 or TRBD2 (5 bases each). Trimming left V 0 bases short and J 5 bases short, with 13 bases between. The CDR3 extends over 16 amino acids. CDR1 is MGHRA, CDR2 YSYEKL, per germline. This CDR3 reads CASSQESGLPTGELFF. In DNA form, the CDR3 reads TGCGCCAGCAGCCAAGAATCGGGGCTCCCGACCGGGGAGCTGTTTTTT.

The genes are TRBV5-1 and TRBJ2-7, with TRBD2 as a possible D gene (7 bases). The CDR3 is 16 residues long. Deletions cut 0 bases from V and 3 bases from J, with 16 bases between. Germline CDR1 is SGHRS and CDR2 is YFSETQ. CDR3 residues: CASSLVGRGRVYEQYF. The CDR3, as DNA: TGCGCCAGCAGCTTGGTTGGAAGGGGGAGGGTCTACGAGCAGTACTTC.

The rearrangement uses TRBV6-1 and TRBJ2-6, with TRBD1 matching 7 bases. The length of the CDR3 is 16 residues. The germline CDR1 and CDR2 sequences are MNHNS and SASEGT. Trimming took 6 bases from V and 3 from J; bases not matched to a gene: 8. The CDR3 region is CASSFTGVGGANVLTF. CDR3 coding DNA: TGTGCCAGCAGCTTTACAGGGGTCGGTGGGGCCAACGTCCTGACTTTC.

The table lists this clonotype with many counts. The chain joins TRBV5-1 to TRBJ2-6; D not certain. The length of the CDR3 is 15 residues. Trimming took off 4 bases at V and 0 bases at J, with 8 bases between the two ends. From germline, CDR1 is SGHRS and CDR2 YFSETQ. CDR3 amino acids: CASSVTTSGANVLTF. CDR3 coding DNA: TGCGCCAGCAGCGTTACAACCTCTGGGGCCAACGTCCTGACTTTC.

The rearrangement joins TRBV20-1 to TRBJ1-6; D is possibly TRBD1 (6 bases). This CDR3 has 14 residues. Deletions cut 6 bases from V and 9 bases from J, with 18 bases between. The germline V gene encodes CDR1 DFQATT and CDR2 SNEGSKA (reference sequence). The CDR3 DNA reads as TGCAGTGCAGTACAGGGTTTGGGTCGTTCACCCCTCCACTTT. Amino acid sequence: CSAVQGLGRSPLHF.

V is TRBV7-9 and J is TRBJ1-6; D unclear. Per the germline V gene, CDR1 is SEHNR and CDR2 is FQNEAQ (reference sequence). The V and J ends lost 5 bases and 5 bases respectively, with 16 bases between them. This CDR3 has 16 residues. CDR3 in DNA: TGTGCCAGCAGCGAAAGCCGGGAGGCTGATAATTCACCCCTCCACTTT. Its protein is CASSESREADNSPLHF. Drawing the rest from reference TRBV7-9 and TRBJ1-6, the complete variable domain is DTGVSQNPRHKITKRGQNVTFRCDPISEHNRLYWYRQTLGQGPEFLTYFQNEAQLEKSRLLSDRFSAERPKGSFSTLEIQRTEQGDSAMYLCASSESREADNSPLHFGNGTRLTVT.

In this sample, this clonotype turned up a few times. The CDR3 is CASSLPGQGGGNEQFF. DNA of the CDR3: TGTGCCAGCAGCCTCCCAGGACAGGGGGGAGGCAATGAGCAGTTCTTC. V is TRBV7-3 and J is TRBJ2-1; 10 nucleotides line up with TRBD1. Germline loops: CDR1 SGHTA, CDR2 FQGTGA. V was clipped by 5 bases and J by 6 bases; unmatched bases: 10. CDR3 length: 16 residues. Variable domain in full (rest from reference TRBV7-3 and TRBJ2-1): GAGVSQTPSNKVTEKGKYVELRCDPISGHTALYWYRQSLGQGPEFLIYFQGTGAADDSGLPNDRFFAVRPEGSVSTLKIQRTERGDSAVYLCASSLPGQGGGNEQFFGPGTRLTVL.

The V call is TRBV3-1, the J call TRBJ1-2, with TRBD1 matching over 10 bases. The V and J ends lost 1 base and 6 bases, in that order; junction bases with no gene match: 8. The CDR3 contains 16 residues. Looked up from germline, CDR1 is LGHDT and CDR2 is YNNKEL (reference sequence). The CDR3 loop reads CASSQAGQGRGDGYTF. CDR3 in DNA: TGTGCCAGCAGCCAAGCGGGACAGGGGAGAGGCGATGGCTACACCTTC.

There are a few counts of this clonotype. The chain links TRBV5-1 to TRBJ2-7; perhaps TRBD1 as D (6 bases). The germline V and J ends were trimmed by 4 bases and 5 bases, with 16 bases remaining between them. Germline CDR1 reads SGHRS; CDR2 reads YFSETQ. The CDR3 is 14 residues long. The CDR3 coding sequence is TGCGCCAGCAGCGTTGGACAGCCACAAAACGAGCAGTACTTC. Translation gives CASSVGQPQNEQYF.

This clonotype occurred a few times. This chain connects TRBV20-1 to TRBJ2-7; either TRBD1 or TRBD2 may supply D (5 bases each). Between the trimmed V and J ends, which lost 6 bases and 2 bases, there was a span of 17 bases. Looked up from germline, CDR1 is DFQATT and CDR2 is SNEGSKA (reference sequence). CDR3 length: 14 amino acids. CDR3 nucleotide sequence: TGCAGTGCGAGGGACGGAGCGAGACCCTACGAGCAGTACTTC. As protein: CSARDGARPYEQYF.

The J gene is TRBJ2-7, the V gene TRBV6-5, with TRBD1 matching 8 bases. The CDR3 length is 15 residues. V dropped 2 bases and J dropped 7; count of bases not matched to a gene: 10. Germline CDR1 MNHEY, CDR2 SVGAGI. Here the CDR3 DNA reads TGTGCCAGCAGTTACCAACCGGGACAGGCTGTAGAGCAGTACTTC. Its protein is CASSYQPGQAVEQYF.

This clonotype was seen a few times. The V and J genes are TRBV12-3 or TRBV12-4 and TRBJ1-6, with D unresolved. The CDR3 covers 14 residues. V lost 4 bases and J lost 7, with 11 bases in between. The CDR3 region has the DNA TGTGCCAGCAGTTGGGGAGCCTTAAATTCACCCCTCCACTTT. Protein: CASSWGALNSPLHF.

The chain employs TRBV20-1 and TRBJ2-1, with D possibly being TRBD1 or TRBD2 (5 bases each). Trimming took off 5 bases at V and 0 bases at J, with 26 bases between the two ends. Germline CDR1 DFQATT, CDR2 SNEGSKA (reference sequence). The length of the CDR3 is 19 residues. The CDR3 DNA sequence: TGCAGTGCTCCCTACAGGAGGCGGCATGTTGGACCCTCCTACAATGAGCAGTTCTTC. Protein sequence: CSAPYRRRHVGPSYNEQFF.

J is TRBJ2-5 and V is TRBV15, with 13 bases lining up with TRBD2. The V and J ends lost 3 bases and 5 bases, in that order; junction bases with no gene match: 3. The germline gives CDR1 LNHNV, CDR2 YYDKDF (reference sequence). The CDR3 contains 15 residues. CDR3 residues: CATSSGLAGVETQYF. The CDR3 bases are TGTGCCACCAGCAGCGGACTAGCGGGAGTGGAGACCCAGTACTTC.

This chain links TRBV18 with TRBJ2-2, with 11 bases matching TRBD2. The CDR3 length is 18 residues. The germline gives CDR1 KGHSH, CDR2 LQKENI. J lost 6 bases, V lost 2 bases, and 11 bases had no gene match. CDR3 sequence (DNA): TGTGCCAGCTCACCAAACCTCGCTAGCGGGAGGCCCGCCGGGGAGCTGTTTTTT. Its protein product is CASSPNLASGRPAGELFF.